The entry below describes one TCR beta chain. These data are taken from a study of blood T cell repertoires in COVID-19. Study background: Nucleic acid was either cDNA or gDNA, and it came from T cells, B-cell-depleted T cells, or PBMCs.

CDR3 length equals 13 residues. Germline V gives CDR1 LNHDA, CDR2 SQIVND (reference sequence). V lost 4 bases and J lost 4; bases outside the gene matches: 2. TCRdb keeps only in-frame clones here, not all; method: immunoSEQ multiplex PCR. The table includes approximately 220,000 clones, roughly 86% detected once. V usage is TRBV19 and J usage is TRBJ2-5; the match to TRBD1 covers 8 bases. Specimen: peripheral blood. This TCR derives from a man aged 60 to 69 with acute or convalescent COVID-19. CDR3 region: CASSKGQAETQYF. In nucleotides, the CDR3 is TGTGCCAGTAGTAAGGGACAGGCAGAGACCCAGTACTTC.